This T cell receptor (beta chain) derives from a study of T cell responses to AZD1222 COVID-19 vaccine. The study, taken as a whole, reports: Only a handful of AZD1222 recipients, six or seven in all, had baseline seropositivity. Receipt of two AZD1222 doses was followed by a rise in Spike-specific TCR breadth and depth. Every sample of the repertoires postdated the peak T cell response. The CD4 TCRs associated with vaccination extended across spike and predominated at 160-218 and 743-854.

This clone was detected once. Its antigen remains unidentified. Sequencing was performed with immunoSEQ multiplex PCR; in TCRdb, only in-frame clones are kept and a portion is missing. In the table there are about 180,000 clones, 80% to 95% of which are singletons. The ends were cut back, 6 bases at V and 3 bases at J, with 18 bases in the middle. This CDR3 is built from 15 residues. Germline CDR1 MNHEY, CDR2 SVGEGT. This chain joins TRBV6-2 or TRBV6-3 and TRBJ2-7; tentative D call: TRBD1 (6 bases). Material: peripheral blood, obtained 28 days after the second dose of the MenACWY control vaccine. The clonotype originates from an adult who received the MenACWY meningococcal vaccine as a control. This chain's CDR3 is CASSSMRTVFYEQYF. The CDR3 DNA sequence: TGTGCCAGCAGCTCTATGAGGACAGTTTTCTACGAGCAGTACTTC.